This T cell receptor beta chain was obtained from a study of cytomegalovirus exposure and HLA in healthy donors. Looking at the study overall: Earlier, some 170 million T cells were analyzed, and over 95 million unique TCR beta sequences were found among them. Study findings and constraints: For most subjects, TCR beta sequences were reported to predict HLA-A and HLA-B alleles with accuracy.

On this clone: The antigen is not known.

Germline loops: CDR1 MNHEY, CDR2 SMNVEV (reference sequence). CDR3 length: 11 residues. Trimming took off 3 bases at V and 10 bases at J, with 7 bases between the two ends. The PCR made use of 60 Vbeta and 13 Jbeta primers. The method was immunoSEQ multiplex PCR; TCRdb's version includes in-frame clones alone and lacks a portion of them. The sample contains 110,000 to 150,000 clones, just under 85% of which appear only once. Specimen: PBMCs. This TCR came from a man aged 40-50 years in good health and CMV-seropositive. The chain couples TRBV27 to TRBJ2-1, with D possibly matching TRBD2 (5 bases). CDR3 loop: CASSFGGEQFF. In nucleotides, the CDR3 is TGTGCCAGCAGTTTTGGCGGGGAGCAGTTCTTC.